This entry lists 28 T cell receptor beta chains sequenced from one sample in a study of shared clonotypes between healthy human individuals. The repertoire was sequenced with immunoSEQ multiplex PCR; TCRdb's copy has only in-frame clones and lacks some. The table includes approximately 1.4 million clones, 95% to 99% detected once. Sequencing input: naive CD4+ T cells sorted from blood. Subset: CD45RA+ positively selected. The receptors were sampled from a man aged 30 to 39 in good health.

This clone came up once. This chain uses TRBV5-4 with TRBJ2-2; unclear D gene. The CDR3 loop spans 15 amino acids. Trimming took off 1 base at V and 1 base at J, with 8 bases between the two ends. CDR1 is SGHNT, CDR2 YYREEE, per germline (reference sequence). The CDR3 sequence: CASSLSQRNTGELFF. The CDR3, as DNA: TGTGCCAGCAGCTTGAGTCAGAGGAACACCGGGGAGCTGTTTTTT. Full variable domain (outside the CDR3, taken from reference TRBV5-4 and TRBJ2-2): ETGVTQSPTHLIKTRGQQVTLRCSSQSGHNTVSWYQQALGQGPQFIFQYYREEENGRGNFPPRFSGLQFPNYSSELNVNALELDDSALYLCASSLSQRNTGELFFGEGSRLTVL.

The chain employs TRBV11-2 and TRBJ2-7; TRBD1 aligns across 12 bases. The CDR3 runs to 17 residues. Germline CDR1 reads SGHAT; CDR2 reads FQNNGV. V lost 0 bases and J lost 4; bases outside the gene matches: 7. DNA for the CDR3: TGTGCCAGCAGCTTAGATCCTGGGACAGGGGGCGGGTACGAGCAGTACTTC. Translating it yields CASSLDPGTGGGYEQYF.

This rearrangement joins TRBV2 to TRBJ1-5; D uncertain. The V end lost 2 bases, the J end lost 6 bases, and 11 bases lay between the germline ends. The germline V gene has CDR1 SNHLY and CDR2 FYNNEI. The CDR3 loop spans 14 amino acids. CDR3 loop: CASSEQSQSQPQHF. DNA of the CDR3: TGTGCCAGCAGTGAACAGAGTCAGAGTCAGCCCCAGCATTTT.

V gene TRBV7-9 combines with J gene TRBJ2-7; D is unresolved. The CDR3 runs to 13 residues. Deletions cut 7 bases from V and 5 bases from J, with 15 bases between. Germline V gives CDR1 SEHNR, CDR2 FQNEAQ (reference sequence). The CDR3 spells CASTRVGSHEQYF. Here the CDR3 DNA reads TGTGCCAGCACCCGGGTAGGTAGCCACGAGCAGTACTTC. Complete variable domain (other parts from reference TRBV7-9 and TRBJ2-7): DTGVSQNPRHKITKRGQNVTFRCDPISEHNRLYWYRQTLGQGPEFLTYFQNEAQLEKSRLLSDRFSAERPKGSFSTLEIQRTEQGDSAMYLCASTRVGSHEQYFGPGTRLTVT.

The chain is built from TRBV11-2 and TRBJ2-3, with D unclear. Trimming cost V 2 bases and J 0 bases, with 21 bases left between them. The germline gives CDR1 SGHAT, CDR2 FQNNGV. This CDR3 has 19 residues. The DNA for the CDR3 is TGTGCCAGCAGCTTACTTCCTAGTGGGCGGTTAATCAGCACAGATACGCAGTATTTT. Protein product: CASSLLPSGRLISTDTQYF.

The gene calls are TRBV7-9 and TRBJ1-1; D is uncertain. Germline V gene data show CDR1 as SEHNR and CDR2 as FQNEAQ (reference sequence). Trimming took off 1 base at V and 0 bases at J, with 9 bases between the two ends. The CDR3 contains 15 residues. The CDR3 DNA reads as TGTGCCAGCAGCTTAGGGAGCACCATGAACACTGAAGCTTTCTTT. Its protein is CASSLGSTMNTEAFF.

The J gene is TRBJ2-1, the V gene TRBV12-5; 7 bases are shared with TRBD2. V gave up 0 bases and J gave up 7 bases; unmatched junction bases: 9. Germline V lookup: CDR1 LGHNT, CDR2 FRNRAP. CDR3 length equals 16 residues. The CDR3 protein is CASGLVLAGRGNEQFF. As DNA, the CDR3 is TGTGCTAGTGGTTTGGTACTGGCAGGGCGGGGGAATGAGCAGTTCTTC.

This clone has just one count. The chain couples TRBV5-4 to TRBJ2-5; possibly TRBD2 for D (6 bases). V lost 2 bases, J lost 3 bases, and 8 bases lay in between. The CDR3 length is 13 residues. The germline CDR1 and CDR2 sequences are SGHNT and YYREEE (reference sequence). CDR3 in amino acids: CASSFQREETQYF. The CDR3 DNA reads as TGTGCCAGCAGCTTCCAGCGGGAAGAGACCCAGTACTTC.

V usage is TRBV28 and J usage is TRBJ2-7, with D possibly being TRBD1 (6 bases). CDR1 is MDHEN, CDR2 SYDVKM, per germline. This CDR3 region has 12 residues. Trimming pared 4 bases from V and 6 bases from J, leaving 10 bases between. CDR3 coding DNA: TGTGCCAGCAGTTACCTAGGGGGCGAGCAGTACTTC. Amino acid sequence: CASSYLGGEQYF.

This chain uses TRBV6-5 with TRBJ1-1; D gene unclear. V was pared by 8 bases and J by 1 base, with 14 bases between. The CDR3 spans 14 residues. Germline V lookup: CDR1 MNHEY, CDR2 SVGAGI. CDR3 DNA: TGTGCCAGCCACAGTTCGGGTAAGAACACTGAAGCTTTCTTT. This codes for CASHSSGKNTEAFF.

The J gene is TRBJ2-7, the V gene TRBV19, with 8 bases matching TRBD1. Trimming removed 7 bases from V and 2 bases from J; junction bases left unmatched: 7. Germline CDR1 reads LNHDA; CDR2 reads SQIVND (reference sequence). The CDR3 covers 14 residues. Here the CDR3 reads CASKKGTGTYEQYF. CDR3 bases: TGTGCCAGTAAAAAGGGGACAGGCACCTACGAGCAGTACTTC.

The V call is TRBV28, the J call TRBJ1-5, with 7 nucleotides matching TRBD1. The CDR3 contains 14 residues. The germline V gene has CDR1 MDHEN and CDR2 SYDVKM. V trimming: 10 bases; J trimming: 5 bases; junction bases outside the gene matches: 11. The CDR3 loop reads CAICSGTAHQPQHF. CDR3 DNA sequence: TGTGCCATCTGCTCCGGGACAGCACATCAGCCCCAGCATTTT.

This sequence joins TRBV7-9 and TRBJ1-1, with no clear D. Germline assignment: CDR1 SEHNR and CDR2 FQNEAQ (reference sequence). The germline V and J ends were trimmed by 5 bases and 5 bases, with 21 bases remaining between them. The CDR3 has 16 residues. CDR3 amino acids: CASSDPSREPRTEAFF. In nucleotides, the CDR3 is TGTGCCAGCAGCGACCCAAGCCGGGAACCGAGGACTGAAGCTTTCTTT.

The chain couples TRBV27 to TRBJ2-1, with TRBD2 matching over 16 bases. CDR1 is MNHEY, CDR2 SMNVEV, per germline (reference sequence). CDR3 size: 17 residues. Trimming removed 2 bases from V and 8 bases from J; junction bases left unmatched: 6. The CDR3 DNA follows: TGTGCCAGCAGTTTAGGGACTAGCGGGAGGGCCGGGTATGAGCAGTTCTTC. It specifies CASSLGTSGRAGYEQFF.

V gene TRBV6-1 combines with J gene TRBJ2-2; 8 bases align to TRBD2. Germline CDR1 MNHNS, CDR2 SASEGT. Trimming removed 7 bases from V and 6 bases from J; junction bases left unmatched: 7. CDR3 length equals 14 residues. In DNA form, the CDR3 reads TGTGCCAGCACCCGCCGGGGGGGATCCGGGGAGCTGTTTTTT. Its translation: CASTRRGGSGELFF.

The rearrangement links TRBV5-1 to TRBJ1-1, with D possibly being TRBD1 (5 bases). Germline V CDR1 and CDR2: SGHRS, YFSETQ. The CDR3 contains 15 residues. The V end was cut by 4 bases, the J end by 0 bases, with 13 bases between. In DNA form, the CDR3 reads TGCGCCAGCAGCCTGACGACAGCCGTGAACACTGAAGCTTTCTTT. Protein sequence: CASSLTTAVNTEAFF.

The J gene is TRBJ2-7, the V gene TRBV28; D gene ambiguous. The germline V and J ends were trimmed by 6 bases and 3 bases, with 12 bases remaining between them. CDR3 size: 13 residues. Germline-derived CDR1 and CDR2 are MDHEN and SYDVKM. The CDR3 is CASSLHGIYEQYF. The CDR3 DNA reads TGTGCCAGCAGCCTCCATGGTATCTACGAGCAGTACTTC.

The V call is TRBV7-2, the J call TRBJ2-7; no clear D gene. This CDR3 comprises 14 residues. V was pared by 8 bases and J by 1 base, with 15 bases between. Per the germline V gene, CDR1 is SGHTA and CDR2 is FQGNSA. The CDR3 region has the DNA TGTGCCAGCGGCGTAGGTAGAATGTCCTACGAGCAGTACTTC. Amino acids: CASGVGRMSYEQYF.

About this clone itself: Other DNA sequences within the sample encode an identical CDR3. The CDR3 loop is CASSIRGTAYEQYF. CDR3 DNA: TGTGCCAGTAGTATCCGCGGGACAGCCTACGAGCAGTACTTC. This chain connects TRBV19 to TRBJ2-7; a weak D match, TRBD1 (7 bases). The germline CDR1 and CDR2 sequences are LNHDA and SQIVND (reference sequence). The CDR3 contains 14 residues. V lost 3 bases, J lost 2 bases, and 11 bases lay in between.

The chain couples TRBV6-1 to TRBJ1-2; D not resolved. V was trimmed by 3 bases and J by 5 bases, leaving 7 bases between them. The germline CDR1 and CDR2 sequences are MNHNS and SASEGT. CDR3 length: 12 residues. Here the CDR3 DNA reads TGTGCCAGCAGTGATATCTTGTATGGCTACACCTTC. Amino acids: CASSDILYGYTF.

The V and J genes are TRBV9 and TRBJ2-3, with TRBD2 matching over 8 bases. This CDR3 has 15 residues. The trim removed 3 bases at V and 2 bases at J, leaving 5 bases unmatched. Germline CDR1 SGDLS, CDR2 YYNGEE. The CDR3 DNA reads as TGTGCCAGCAGCGGTGTAGCGGGGCCCACAGATACGCAGTATTTT. It codes for CASSGVAGPTDTQYF. Complete variable domain (other parts from reference TRBV9 and TRBJ2-3): DSGVTQTPKHLITATGQRVTLRCSPRSGDLSVYWYQQSLDQGLQFLIQYYNGEERAKGNILERFSAQQFPDLHSELNLSSLELGDSALYFCASSGVAGPTDTQYFGPGTRLTVL.

This rearrangement joins TRBV9 to TRBJ2-2; 10 bases line up with TRBD2. Losses at the gene ends were 0 bases for V and 4 bases for J; bases not matched to a gene: 3. Per the germline V gene, CDR1 is SGDLS and CDR2 is YYNGEE. The CDR3 spans 16 residues. The CDR3 DNA is TGTGCCAGCAGCGTAGGACTAGCGGGCCGCACCGGGGAGCTGTTTTTT. It encodes CASSVGLAGRTGELFF.

The chain couples TRBV6-5 to TRBJ2-3; D not resolved. Per germline, CDR1 MNHEY and CDR2 SVGAGI. The CDR3 totals 13 residues. V lost 6 bases, J lost 2 bases, and 9 bases lay in between. CDR3 nucleotides: TGTGCCAGCAGGGACGGGTTCACAGATACGCAGTATTTT. Its protein product is CASRDGFTDTQYF.

This clone was recorded only once. The CDR3 reads CASSYLQGGTKNIQYF. The CDR3 DNA is TGTGCCAGCAGTTACCTACAGGGGGGAACCAAAAACATTCAGTACTTC. This chain links TRBV28 with TRBJ2-4; TRBD1 agrees at 8 bases. Germline CDR1 MDHEN, CDR2 SYDVKM. The trim removed 4 bases at V and 2 bases at J, leaving 7 bases unmatched. This CDR3 spans 16 amino acids. Supplemented by reference TRBV28 and TRBJ2-4, the full variable domain reads DVKVTQSSRYLVKRTGEKVFLECVQDMDHENMFWYRQDPGLGLRLIYFSYDVKMKEKGDIPEGYSVSREKKERFSLILESASTNQTSMYLCASSYLQGGTKNIQYFGAGTRLSVL.

V gene TRBV5-6 combines with J gene TRBJ2-1; D tentatively reads TRBD1 or TRBD2 (5 bases each). Between the trimmed V and J ends, which lost 0 bases and 7 bases, there was a span of 17 bases. The CDR3 loop spans 16 amino acids. Germline V gene lookup returns CDR1 SGHDT and CDR2 YYEEEE. The DNA of the CDR3 is TGTGCCAGCAGCTTGGGGTGGGGCCCCGAGGGGAATGAGCAGTTCTTC. Its protein product is CASSLGWGPEGNEQFF.

The V call is TRBV6-5, the J call TRBJ1-1; perhaps TRBD1 as D (5 bases). The V end was cut by 2 bases, the J end by 8 bases, with 15 bases between. This CDR3 region has 14 residues. Germline assignment: CDR1 MNHEY and CDR2 SVGAGI. The CDR3 reads CASSYTGFDSEAFF. Written as DNA, the CDR3 is TGTGCCAGCAGTTACACAGGTTTCGACAGCGAAGCTTTCTTT.

This rearrangement joins TRBV27 to TRBJ2-1, with 9 bases matching TRBD1. CDR3 length: 17 amino acids. CDR1 MNHEY and CDR2 SMNVEV come from the germline V gene (reference sequence). After removal of 3 bases from V and 7 bases from J, the junction contained 13 bases not matched to a gene. The CDR3 spells CASSFLVPGQGGNEQFF. CDR3 DNA sequence: TGTGCCAGCAGTTTCCTTGTCCCGGGACAGGGCGGGAATGAGCAGTTCTTC.

The chain joins TRBV5-4 to TRBJ2-3, with 13 bases matching TRBD2. The V and J ends lost 4 bases and 4 bases, in that order; junction bases with no gene match: 9. The CDR3 consists of 17 residues. From germline, CDR1 is SGHNT and CDR2 YYREEE (reference sequence). The CDR3: CASSPRTSGSGADTQYF. CDR3 nucleotide sequence: TGTGCCAGCAGCCCGCGGACTAGCGGGAGTGGCGCAGATACGCAGTATTTT.